These 32 T cell receptor beta chains originate from one sample sequenced in a study of T cell responses to AZD1222 COVID-19 vaccine. Generated by immunoSEQ multiplex PCR, the TCRdb table keeps only in-frame clones and is missing some. The table includes around 120,000 clones, around 92% detected once. The sequences come from peripheral blood, collected on day 0 of AZD1222 vaccination. All receptors come from an adult in good health.

The chain employs TRBV5-1 and TRBJ2-5; D is possibly TRBD2 (6 bases). V lost 0 bases, J lost 5 bases, and 14 bases lay in between. Germline-derived CDR1 and CDR2 are SGHRS and YFSETQ. This CDR3 has 15 amino acids. The CDR3 sequence: CASSLVRERRETQYF. The CDR3 bases are TGCGCCAGCAGCTTGGTTCGGGAGCGTAGGGAGACCCAGTACTTC.

V is TRBV27 and J is TRBJ1-1; TRBD1 matches at 8 bases. In germline, CDR1 is MNHEY, CDR2 SMNVEV (reference sequence). There are 14 residues in the CDR3. V lost 4 bases to trimming and J lost 7 bases; unmatched junction nucleotides: 8. CDR3 loop: CASSWGTGQSEAFF. The CDR3 nucleotides are TGTGCCAGCAGTTGGGGGACAGGCCAGAGTGAAGCTTTCTTT.

The chain has TRBV7-9 and TRBJ1-2; TRBD1 might be the D (6 bases). Germline loops: CDR1 SEHNR, CDR2 FQNEAQ (reference sequence). V shed 1 base and J shed 4 bases, with 16 bases lying between them. This CDR3 spans 16 amino acids. CDR3 nucleotides: TGTGCCAGCAGCTTAGACCACGCAGGGGACGTCTATGGCTACACCTTC. Its protein product is CASSLDHAGDVYGYTF.

This sequence joins TRBV2 and TRBJ1-2, with D possibly matching TRBD1 (5 bases). CDR1 is SNHLY and CDR2 is FYNNEI in the germline V gene. The CDR3 sequence is 12 residues long. Deletions cut 7 bases from V and 8 bases from J, with 14 bases between. CDR3 residues: CASTLWGFGYTF. CDR3 nucleotide sequence: TGTGCCAGCACGTTATGGGGGTTCGGCTACACCTTC.

This rearrangement joins TRBV28 to TRBJ2-7; 8 bases are shared with TRBD1. Germline V lookup: CDR1 MDHEN, CDR2 SYDVKM. The CDR3 has 16 residues. J lost 3 bases, V lost 6 bases, and 13 bases had no gene match. In DNA form, the CDR3 reads TGTGCCAGCAGCCCCCCTAGAGGGACAGGAGTCTACGAGCAGTACTTC. It codes for CASSPPRGTGVYEQYF.

The V call is TRBV28, the J call TRBJ2-1; 7 positions agree with TRBD1. With 7 bases clipped from V and 5 bases from J, the junction kept 5 bases outside the gene matches. The CDR3 totals 13 residues. The germline V gene encodes CDR1 MDHEN and CDR2 SYDVKM. CDR3 region: CASTGGPDNEQFF. The CDR3 DNA reads as TGTGCCAGCACAGGGGGACCCGACAATGAGCAGTTCTTC.

The gene calls are TRBV6-6 and TRBJ1-3, with D unresolved. Looked up from germline, CDR1 is MNHNY and CDR2 is SVGAGI (reference sequence). This CDR3 has 12 amino acids. V lost 5 bases and J 1 base, leaving 3 bases between the germline ends. Written as DNA, the CDR3 is TGTGCCAGCAGTAATTCTGGAAACACCATATATTTT. Protein product: CASSNSGNTIYF.

J is TRBJ1-2 and V is TRBV7-9; D perhaps matches TRBD1 (6 bases). This CDR3 has 15 residues. Trimming removed 1 base at V and 9 bases at J, with 18 bases between. Germline CDR1 and CDR2: SEHNR and FQNEAQ (reference sequence). The CDR3 protein is CASSLDHRQGWSYTF. For the CDR3, the DNA is TGTGCCAGCAGCTTAGATCACAGGCAGGGGTGGAGCTACACCTTC.

The chain has TRBV7-9 and TRBJ2-7; 11 bases fit TRBD1. V dropped 1 base and J dropped 1; count of bases not matched to a gene: 9. The CDR3 is made up of 18 amino acids. Germline V lookup: CDR1 SEHNR, CDR2 FQNEAQ (reference sequence). The CDR3 sequence: CASSLGLFGQGASYEQYF. The CDR3 DNA sequence: TGTGCCAGCAGCTTAGGGTTATTCGGACAGGGGGCATCCTACGAGCAGTACTTC.

V usage is TRBV10-3 and J usage is TRBJ1-4, with 7 bases aligning to TRBD1. Germline values: CDR1 ENHRY, CDR2 SYGVKD. Trimming cost V 6 bases and J 8 bases; bases outside gene matches: 6. The CDR3 has 13 amino acids. The CDR3 sequence is CAISRDSDEKLFF. Here the CDR3 DNA reads TGTGCCATCAGCCGGGACAGTGACGAAAAACTGTTTTTT.

The CDR3 spells CASSLETSNEKLFF. CDR3 nucleotides: TGCGCCAGCAGCTTGGAGACATCTAATGAAAAACTGTTTTTT. The chain carries TRBV5-1 and TRBJ1-4; D is uncertain. Deletions cut 0 bases from V and 3 bases from J, with 6 bases between. The CDR3 totals 14 residues. Germline V gene sequence: CDR1 SGHRS, CDR2 YFSETQ.

The gene calls are TRBV10-1 and TRBJ1-1; D unresolved. Germline CDR1 WNHNN, CDR2 SYGVQD (reference sequence). V lost 6 bases and J lost 7, with 18 bases in between. CDR3 length: 14 residues. The CDR3 nucleotides are TGCGCCAGCAGAGCCGACTCCCGCAGCTTTGAAGCTTTCTTT. This translates into CASRADSRSFEAFF.

The rearrangement uses TRBV18 and TRBJ2-3, with D perhaps TRBD1 (5 bases). The germline CDR1 and CDR2 sequences are KGHSH and LQKENI. Deletions cut 4 bases from V and 2 bases from J, with 10 bases between. This CDR3 has 14 residues. The CDR3 loop reads CASSLDIYTDTQYF. The CDR3 nucleotides read TGTGCCAGCTCACTGGACATCTACACAGATACGCAGTATTTT.

The chain uses TRBV7-6 and TRBJ2-5, with 8 nucleotides matching TRBD1. J gave up 5 bases and V 2 bases, and 7 bases lay outside the gene matches. CDR3 length: 15 amino acids. The germline V gene encodes CDR1 SGHVS and CDR2 FNYEAQ. CDR3: CASSLSRTGHETQYF. CDR3 coding DNA: TGTGCCAGCAGCTTATCCCGGACAGGGCACGAGACCCAGTACTTC.

The V and J genes are TRBV5-4 and TRBJ2-5; 14 bases are a match to TRBD2. Germline V gives CDR1 SGHNT, CDR2 YYREEE (reference sequence). The V and J ends lost 3 bases and 4 bases, in that order; junction bases with no gene match: 2. The CDR3 consists of 15 residues. The CDR3 region is CASSSTSGRAETQYF. DNA of the CDR3: TGTGCCAGCAGCTCGACTAGCGGGAGGGCAGAGACCCAGTACTTC.

The V call is TRBV28, the J call TRBJ2-2, with D possibly matching TRBD1 (6 bases). This CDR3 has 13 residues. The ends were cut back, 2 bases at V and 13 bases at J, with 14 bases in the middle. Germline values: CDR1 MDHEN, CDR2 SYDVKM. In nucleotides, the CDR3 is TGTGCCAGCAGTTTAACAGGTGCACAGGGGCTGTTTTTT. It is translated as CASSLTGAQGLFF.

About this clone: Other DNA sequences from this sample encode an identical CDR3 as well. The chain is built from TRBV28 and TRBJ1-5; possibly TRBD1 for D (5 bases). Germline CDR1 and CDR2: MDHEN and SYDVKM. Trimming took 8 bases from V and 4 from J, leaving 18 bases between them. This CDR3 contains 15 residues. CDR3 nucleotides: TGTGCCAGCTCCCCGCCTCTCGGGGGAAATCAGCCCCAGCATTTT. Translating gives CASSPPLGGNQPQHF.

This clone was detected a few times. The chain joins TRBV15 to TRBJ1-3; D might be TRBD1 (6 bases). The CDR3 contains 19 residues. With 1 base removed from V and 0 bases from J, the gap between germline ends came to 19 bases. Germline-derived CDR1 and CDR2 are LNHNV and YYDKDF (reference sequence). The CDR3 here is CATSRVLGGRQGSGNTIYF. In nucleotides, the CDR3 is TGTGCCACCAGCAGAGTTCTGGGGGGCAGGCAGGGCTCTGGAAACACCATATATTTT.

This clone has a single count. The DNA for the CDR3 is TGTGCCAGCAGCTTAGAACAGGGTTATGGCTACACCTTC. Its translation: CASSLEQGYGYTF. The gene calls are TRBV7-9 and TRBJ1-2; TRBD1 might be the D (6 bases). V gave up 1 base and J gave up 5 bases, with 8 bases separating them. Germline CDR1 is SEHNR and CDR2 is FQNEAQ (reference sequence). The CDR3 consists of 13 residues.

The V and J genes are TRBV7-9 and TRBJ2-5; TRBD2 matches at 7 bases. The trim removed 5 bases at V and 7 bases at J, leaving 10 bases unmatched. Germline V gives CDR1 SEHNR, CDR2 FQNEAQ (reference sequence). CDR3 size: 14 residues. The CDR3 DNA is TGTGCCAGCAGCCTGAAGGCGGGAGAAGCGACCCAGTACTTC. Translating gives CASSLKAGEATQYF.

This chain joins TRBV6-5 and TRBJ2-1; the match to TRBD2 covers 7 bases. The CDR3 consists of 16 residues. J lost 6 bases, V lost 3 bases, and 11 bases had no gene match. CDR1 MNHEY and CDR2 SVGAGI come from the germline V gene. The CDR3 region is CASSYSATSRSNEQFF. DNA of the CDR3: TGTGCCAGCAGTTATTCCGCGACTAGCCGGAGCAATGAGCAGTTCTTC.

This chain joins TRBV24-1 and TRBJ2-3, with TRBD2 matching over 9 bases. The V and J ends lost 2 bases and 5 bases, in that order; junction bases with no gene match: 4. The germline V gene has CDR1 KGHDR and CDR2 SFDVKD. The CDR3 is made up of 15 amino acids. CDR3 amino acids: CATSDSSGVRDTQYF. CDR3 DNA sequence: TGTGCCACCAGTGATTCTAGCGGGGTTCGAGATACGCAGTATTTT.

The chain carries TRBV6-1 and TRBJ2-7, with D perhaps matching TRBD1 or TRBD2 (7 bases each). Trimming took 0 bases from V and 6 from J, leaving 18 bases between them. The CDR3 is made up of 16 amino acids. The germline CDR1 and CDR2 sequences are MNHNS and SASEGT. The CDR3 nucleotides read TGTGCCAGCAGTGAAGCGGGAGGGGGCCTTATGTCCGAGCAGTACTTC. Protein: CASSEAGGGLMSEQYF.

The CDR3 nucleotides are TGTGCCAGCACCACTCAGGGAGTAGAGACCCAGTACTTC. It specifies CASTTQGVETQYF. The chain has TRBV28 and TRBJ2-5; D may correspond to TRBD1 or TRBD2 (5 bases each). The CDR3 is 13 residues long. The V and J ends lost 7 bases and 4 bases respectively, with 13 bases between them. Germline CDR1 MDHEN, CDR2 SYDVKM.

Written as DNA, the CDR3 is TGTGCCAGCTCACCTGGACAGGGGCGCCCGAACACTGAAGCTTTCTTT. Translated: CASSPGQGRPNTEAFF. V and J are TRBV18 and TRBJ1-1, with 9 positions matching TRBD1. Per germline, CDR1 KGHSH and CDR2 LQKENI. Trimming at V came to 3 bases and at J to 1 base, leaving 6 bases not matched to a gene. The CDR3 length is 16 residues. The full variable domain, its missing parts supplied by reference TRBV18 and TRBJ1-1, is NAGVMQNPRHLVRRRGQEARLRCSPMKGHSHVYWYRQLPEEGLKFMVYLQKENIIDESGMPKERFSAEFPKEGPSILRIQQVVRGDSAAYFCASSPGQGRPNTEAFFGQGTRLTVV.

The chain couples TRBV19 to TRBJ2-1; 8 nucleotides agree with TRBD2. The length of the CDR3 is 15 residues. Trimming cost V 6 bases and J 6 bases; bases outside gene matches: 10. Germline loops: CDR1 LNHDA, CDR2 SQIVND (reference sequence). Here the CDR3 DNA reads TGTGCCAGTAGCCTCGGGGGACTAGTAAGCAATGAGCAGTTCTTC. This gives the protein CASSLGGLVSNEQFF.

The chain couples TRBV7-3 to TRBJ2-3, with 11 positions matching TRBD2. This CDR3 has 16 residues. After removal of 5 bases from V and 3 bases from J, the junction contained 7 bases not matched to a gene. Germline loops: CDR1 SGHTA, CDR2 FQGTGA. CDR3 nucleotides: TGTGCCAGCAGCCCCGACAGACTAGCGGGAACAGATACGCAGTATTTT. This translates into CASSPDRLAGTDTQYF.

The chain is built from TRBV9 and TRBJ2-1; TRBD2 aligns across 7 bases. CDR3 length: 15 residues. The V segment lost 3 bases and the J segment 4 bases; nucleotides outside the gene matches: 7. Germline-derived CDR1 and CDR2 are SGDLS and YYNGEE. The CDR3 bases are TGTGCCAGCAGCGGCCTAGCGGTCCCTTACAATGAGCAGTTCTTC. Amino acid sequence: CASSGLAVPYNEQFF.

The chain links TRBV25-1 to TRBJ2-1; possible D gene TRBD1, 6 bases. V was pared by 6 bases and J by 9 bases, with 12 bases between. Germline V lookup: CDR1 MGHDK, CDR2 SYGVNS. The CDR3 loop spans 12 amino acids. The CDR3 nucleotides read TGTGCCAGCAGGAAGGACAGCTCTGAGCAGTTCTTC. Its translation: CASRKDSSEQFF.

The rearrangement joins TRBV7-2 to TRBJ2-1; possible D gene TRBD1, 5 bases. The CDR3 extends over 18 amino acids. Trimming took off 2 bases at V and 1 base at J, with 18 bases between the two ends. Looked up from germline, CDR1 is SGHTA and CDR2 is FQGNSA. The CDR3 reads CASSLRLSVQVSYNEQFF. For the CDR3, the DNA is TGTGCCAGCAGCTTAAGGCTCTCTGTACAGGTGTCCTACAATGAGCAGTTCTTC.

The V call is TRBV29-1, the J call TRBJ2-7, with D possibly being TRBD1 (5 bases). Trimming cost V 4 bases and J 4 bases, with 11 bases left between them. The germline V gene has CDR1 SQVTM and CDR2 ANQGSEA. The CDR3 is made up of 12 amino acids. The CDR3 loop reads CSVVQGGYEQYF. Here the CDR3 DNA reads TGCAGCGTTGTCCAGGGTGGGTACGAGCAGTACTTC.

This clone came up once. V is TRBV4-1 and J is TRBJ2-4; possibly TRBD2 for D (6 bases). Per germline, CDR1 MGHRA and CDR2 YSYEKL. The V gene lost 1 base and the J gene lost 0 bases, with 13 bases spanning the gap. The CDR3 covers 17 residues. Here the CDR3 reads CASSQVDTGLAKNIQYF. As DNA, the CDR3 is TGCGCCAGCAGCCAAGTAGACACGGGACTAGCCAAAAACATTCAGTACTTC.